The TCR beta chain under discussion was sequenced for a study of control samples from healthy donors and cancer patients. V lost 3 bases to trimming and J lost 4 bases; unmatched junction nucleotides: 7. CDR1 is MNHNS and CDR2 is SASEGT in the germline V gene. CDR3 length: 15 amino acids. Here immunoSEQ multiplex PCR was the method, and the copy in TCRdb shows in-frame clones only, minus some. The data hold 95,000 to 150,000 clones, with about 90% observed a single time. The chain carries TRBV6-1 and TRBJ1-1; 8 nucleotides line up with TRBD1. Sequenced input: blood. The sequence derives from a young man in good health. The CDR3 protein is CASSETRGQGTEAFF. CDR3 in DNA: TGTGCCAGCAGTGAGACCAGGGGGCAGGGCACTGAAGCTTTCTTT.